Included here is one TCR beta chain sequence, with context. These data belong to a study of blood T cell repertoires in COVID-19. V was pared by 4 bases and J by 5 bases, with 7 bases of the junction left unmatched. The CDR3 totals 14 residues. The germline V gene encodes CDR1 SNHLY and CDR2 FYNNEI. Using immunoSEQ multiplex PCR, the repertoire was profiled, and TCRdb retains in-frame clones only, with some absent. The table lists roughly 150,000 clones, more than 75% of them singletons. Sequencing was carried out using peripheral blood. J is TRBJ1-2 and V is TRBV2, with TRBD1 identical over 7 bases. The receptor comes from a man between 18 and 29 years old with COVID-19, enrolled during active disease. This chain's CDR3 is CASSGSGTEYGYTF. In DNA form, the CDR3 reads TGTGCCAGCAGTGGCTCCGGGACAGAGTATGGCTACACCTTC.